A single sample is the source of the 25 T cell receptor beta chains below, sequenced in a study of blood T cell repertoires in COVID-19. Only in-frame clones appear in the TCRdb table, and some are missing; sequencing was by immunoSEQ multiplex PCR. Among almost 400,000 clones listed, 80% to 90% were seen once. Sequenced input: peripheral blood. The receptors derive from a woman in her fifties or sixties with COVID-19, enrolled during active disease.

This chain links TRBV6-4 with TRBJ1-6; perhaps TRBD1 as D (5 bases). The CDR3 is made up of 15 amino acids. Germline V gene lookup returns CDR1 MRHNA and CDR2 SNTAGT. V lost 7 bases, J lost 8 bases, and 18 bases lay in between. The CDR3 loop is CASKDNQLDHSPLHF. The CDR3 nucleotides read TGTGCCAGCAAGGACAATCAATTGGACCATTCACCCCTCCACTTT.

The gene calls are TRBV5-1 and TRBJ2-7, with D maybe TRBD2 (5 bases). Germline V gene sequence: CDR1 SGHRS, CDR2 YFSETQ. The CDR3 has 16 amino acids. V was cut by 0 bases and J by 0 bases, with 13 bases left in between. The CDR3: CASSLVGGLSSYEQYF. In nucleotides, the CDR3 is TGCGCCAGCAGCTTGGTGGGCGGGCTCAGCTCCTACGAGCAGTACTTC.

This chain links TRBV5-1 with TRBJ2-1; tentative D call: TRBD2 (5 bases). The germline V gene has CDR1 SGHRS and CDR2 YFSETQ. V was clipped by 2 bases and J by 0 bases, with 9 bases between them. The CDR3 consists of 15 residues. The CDR3, as DNA: TGCGCCAGCAGCTTTGGAGGCTTCTCCTACAATGAGCAGTTCTTC. Translated: CASSFGGFSYNEQFF.

The V gene is TRBV28, the J gene TRBJ1-3; possible D gene TRBD1, 5 bases. V lost 7 bases and J lost 0, with 10 bases in between. Germline V gene lookup returns CDR1 MDHEN and CDR2 SYDVKM. There are 14 residues in the CDR3. CDR3 DNA sequence: TGTGCCAGCACCTCGGGGGGCTCTGGAAACACCATATATTTT. Translation: CASTSGGSGNTIYF. Drawing the rest from reference TRBV28 and TRBJ1-3, the complete variable domain is DVKVTQSSRYLVKRTGEKVFLECVQDMDHENMFWYRQDPGLGLRLIYFSYDVKMKEKGDIPEGYSVSREKKERFSLILESASTNQTSMYLCASTSGGSGNTIYFGEGSWLTVV.

The rearrangement joins TRBV27 to TRBJ1-6; D call uncertain. The CDR3 totals 12 residues. V shed 2 bases and J shed 14 bases, with 10 bases lying between them. Germline loops: CDR1 MNHEY, CDR2 SMNVEV (reference sequence). CDR3 sequence: CASSLNGRSLHF. Here the CDR3 DNA reads TGTGCCAGCAGTTTAAACGGCAGGTCCCTCCACTTT.

V is TRBV10-3 and J is TRBJ1-1, with a weak D call TRBD1 (6 bases). In germline, CDR1 is ENHRY, CDR2 SYGVKD. The CDR3 has 13 amino acids. V dropped 6 bases and J dropped 1 base, with 9 bases sitting between them. CDR3: CAISVTGNTEAFF. The CDR3 nucleotides read TGTGCCATCAGCGTGACAGGGAACACTGAAGCTTTCTTT.

The gene calls are TRBV15 and TRBJ2-7; 11 bases are shared with TRBD1. There are 15 residues in the CDR3. Germline CDR1 reads LNHNV; CDR2 reads YYDKDF (reference sequence). J was trimmed by 3 bases and V by 0 bases; bases with no gene match: 1. For the CDR3, the DNA is TGTGCCACCAGCAGAGAAGGGACAGGGGGCTACGAGCAGTACTTC. Protein: CATSREGTGGYEQYF.

This clone was observed once. The chain carries TRBV6-5 and TRBJ1-5; D not certain. From germline, CDR1 is MNHEY and CDR2 SVGAGI. Deletions cut 6 bases from V and 3 bases from J, with 15 bases between. CDR3 length equals 15 residues. Written as DNA, the CDR3 is TGTGCCAGCAGAGATACAGTCGGTAACAATCAGCCCCAGCATTTT. Translation: CASRDTVGNNQPQHF.

V gene TRBV9 combines with J gene TRBJ2-7; 12 nucleotides align to TRBD1. CDR1 SGDLS and CDR2 YYNGEE come from the germline V gene. CDR3 length equals 16 residues. Trimming took 3 bases from V and 3 from J; bases not matched to a gene: 7. CDR3 DNA sequence: TGTGCCAGCAGCGCCCGAGGGACAGGGGGCCACTACGAGCAGTACTTC. This encodes CASSARGTGGHYEQYF.

This clone occurred a few times. The chain uses TRBV3-1 (or the pseudogene TRBV3-2) and TRBJ1-2; tentative D call: TRBD1 (5 bases). The CDR3 is 15 amino acids. Germline loops: CDR1 LGHDT, CDR2 YNNKEL (reference sequence). With 0 bases removed from V and 6 bases from J, the gap between germline ends came to 14 bases. The chain's CDR3 is CASSQDVGLSDGYTF. The DNA of the CDR3 is TGTGCCAGCAGCCAAGATGTGGGGCTCTCTGATGGCTACACCTTC.

This sequence joins TRBV7-2 and TRBJ1-2; D possibly corresponds to TRBD1 (6 bases). V lost 1 base and J 8 bases, leaving 14 bases between the germline ends. This CDR3 has 14 amino acids. Germline values: CDR1 SGHTA, CDR2 FQGNSA. The DNA for the CDR3 is TGTGCCAGCAGCTTAGAGCAGGGGTCAAGGGGCTACACCTTC. Translated: CASSLEQGSRGYTF.

The chain has TRBV27 and TRBJ1-2; D remains unclear. V lost 1 base and J 0 bases, leaving 6 bases between the germline ends. Germline V CDR1 and CDR2: MNHEY, SMNVEV (reference sequence). The CDR3 is 14 residues long. The CDR3 sequence: CASSLFGTNYGYTF. In nucleotides, the CDR3 is TGTGCCAGCAGTTTATTTGGCACTAACTATGGCTACACCTTC.

The chain is built from TRBV7-2 and TRBJ1-1, with 7 bases fitting TRBD1. The CDR3 is 15 amino acids. Unmatched junction bases numbered 3, after V lost 1 base and J lost 1 base. In germline, CDR1 is SGHTA, CDR2 FQGNSA. This CDR3 is CASSLVGGSNTEAFF. The CDR3 DNA sequence: TGTGCCAGCAGCTTAGTAGGGGGCTCGAACACTGAAGCTTTCTTT.

This clone was seen just once. The chain couples TRBV5-6 to TRBJ2-2, with D possibly being TRBD1 (6 bases). Germline V gene data show CDR1 as SGHDT and CDR2 as YYEEEE. The V end lost 1 base, the J end lost 3 bases, and 10 bases lay between the germline ends. CDR3 length equals 15 residues. CDR3 sequence (DNA): TGTGCCAGCAGCTTGAAGGACAGAGACACCGGGGAGCTGTTTTTT. Amino acid sequence: CASSLKDRDTGELFF.

The chain carries TRBV6-5 and TRBJ2-7; 8 bases match TRBD2. Germline trimming cut 8 bases from V and 5 bases from J; bases unmatched to any gene: 8. Germline assignment: CDR1 MNHEY and CDR2 SVGAGI. CDR3 length: 13 amino acids. The CDR3 loop reads CASVRRGAHEQYF. The CDR3 DNA sequence: TGTGCCAGCGTCCGGCGGGGGGCCCACGAGCAGTACTTC.

The gene calls are TRBV7-8 and TRBJ2-1, with 9 nucleotides matching TRBD1. The CDR3 runs 16 residues. Germline V gene lookup returns CDR1 SGHVS and CDR2 FQNEAQ. V shed 5 bases and J 4 bases; nucleotides not matched to a gene: 9. DNA for the CDR3: TGTGCCAGCAGCCCGAACTCGGGACAGGGTTACAATGAGCAGTTCTTC. Residues: CASSPNSGQGYNEQFF.

V gene TRBV6-5 combines with J gene TRBJ2-7; D call uncertain. The germline V gene encodes CDR1 MNHEY and CDR2 SVGAGI. CDR3 length: 13 residues. Trimming left V 6 bases short and J 2 bases short, with 11 bases between. CDR3 amino acids: CASSPSQTYEQYF. As DNA, the CDR3 is TGTGCCAGCAGCCCGTCCCAGACCTACGAGCAGTACTTC.

The V and J genes are TRBV5-1 and TRBJ2-5; perhaps TRBD1 as D (6 bases). With 0 bases removed from V and 4 bases from J, the gap between germline ends came to 10 bases. The germline gives CDR1 SGHRS, CDR2 YFSETQ. The CDR3 runs to 14 residues. CDR3 sequence: CASSLAGRGETQYF. DNA for the CDR3: TGCGCCAGCAGCTTGGCTGGCAGGGGAGAGACCCAGTACTTC.

This chain connects TRBV28 to TRBJ1-5; D gene unclear. V was clipped by 6 bases and J by 6 bases, with 18 bases between them. The V gene's germline CDR1 is MDHEN and CDR2 SYDVKM. The CDR3 contains 15 residues. Here the CDR3 reads CASRPIWTMGQPQHF. DNA of the CDR3: TGTGCCAGCAGGCCAATTTGGACTATGGGTCAGCCCCAGCATTTT.

V gene TRBV5-6 combines with J gene TRBJ2-3, with TRBD2 identical over 9 bases. Germline lookup yields CDR1 SGHDT and CDR2 YYEEEE. Unmatched junction bases numbered 7, after V lost 4 bases and J lost 1 base. CDR3 length equals 16 residues. Here the CDR3 DNA reads TGTGCCAGCAGCCCGGCGCTAGCGGGACGCACAGATACGCAGTATTTT. It specifies CASSPALAGRTDTQYF.

The genes are TRBV11-2 and TRBJ1-1; 9 bases align to TRBD1. V lost 1 base to trimming and J lost 5 bases; unmatched junction nucleotides: 8. Germline-derived CDR1 and CDR2 are SGHAT and FQNNGV. The CDR3 extends over 16 amino acids. CDR3 in amino acids: CASSLGDRVWRTEAFF. In nucleotides, the CDR3 is TGTGCCAGCAGCTTAGGGGACAGGGTTTGGAGGACTGAAGCTTTCTTT.

The rearrangement links TRBV29-1 to TRBJ1-4, with D possibly TRBD1 on 5 matching bases. Per the germline V gene, CDR1 is SQVTM and CDR2 is ANQGSEA. This CDR3 has 13 residues. Trimming removed 6 bases at V and 13 bases at J, with 21 bases between. In nucleotides, the CDR3 is TGCAGCGTCGCGGGCGGGACTCGGGAACGACTGTTTTTT. Translating it yields CSVAGGTRERLFF.

The chain joins TRBV19 to TRBJ1-2, with D possibly matching TRBD1 (6 bases). The CDR3 extends over 12 amino acids. Per the germline V gene, CDR1 is LNHDA and CDR2 is SQIVND (reference sequence). V lost 7 bases and J lost 7, with 13 bases in between. CDR3 loop: CASNQGLVGYTF. The DNA for the CDR3 is TGTGCCAGTAACCAGGGGCTGGTTGGCTACACCTTC.

This clone was found a few times. The chain couples TRBV2 to TRBJ1-6; D ambiguous. The CDR3 is 11 residues long. Germline CDR1 is SNHLY and CDR2 is FYNNEI. Trimming removed 7 bases from V and 9 bases from J, with 7 bases in between. This CDR3 reads CASIVSSPLHF. The CDR3 DNA sequence: TGTGCCAGCATCGTCAGTTCACCCCTCCACTTT.

The chain combines TRBV27 with TRBJ2-7; 12 bases match TRBD2. This CDR3 spans 14 amino acids. Looked up from germline, CDR1 is MNHEY and CDR2 is SMNVEV (reference sequence). With V trimmed by 5 bases and J by 2 bases, 1 base remained unmatched. The CDR3 sequence is CASSRTSGAYEQYF. DNA of the CDR3: TGTGCCAGCAGTCGGACTAGCGGGGCCTACGAGCAGTACTTC.